Each of the 7 T cell receptor beta chains below was sequenced from the same sample in a study of CD8 T cells in Susac syndrome. Random-hexamer reverse transcription was applied to roughly 0.5 to 1 ug RNA. TCRdb processed the immunoSEQ multiplex PCR reads anew with MiXCR; each CDR3 protein has one entry. The sample comprises hundreds of thousands of distinct CDR3 sequences, over 75% of which are singletons, and approximately 0.18% rests with the top ten. The sequenced material came from CD8+ T cells from PBMCs. These receptors were collected from a human donor with multiple sclerosis.

The chain carries TRBV7-9 and TRBJ2-3; 10 nucleotides match TRBD2. Germline values: CDR1 SEHNR, CDR2 FQNEAQ (reference sequence). The CDR3 spans 16 residues. V lost 2 bases and J lost 6; bases outside the gene matches: 8. CDR3 in DNA: TGTGCCAGCAGCTTACTAGCGGGGGCCCCTGCGGATACGCAGTATTTT. It translates to CASSLLAGAPADTQYF. Based on the CDR3 plus reference TRBV7-9 and TRBJ2-3, the full variable domain is DTGVSQNPRHKITKRGQNVTFRCDPISEHNRLYWYRQTLGQGPEFLTYFQNEAQLEKSRLLSDRFSAERPKGSFSTLEIQRTEQGDSAMYLCASSLLAGAPADTQYFGPGTRLTVL.

The genes are TRBV27 and TRBJ1-2, with D perhaps matching TRBD1 (6 bases). The CDR3 has 14 residues. The ends were cut back, 3 bases at V and 8 bases at J, with 16 bases in the middle. From germline, CDR1 is MNHEY and CDR2 SMNVEV (reference sequence). This chain's CDR3 is CASSLSGEERGYTF. The CDR3 DNA is TGTGCCAGCAGTTTGTCAGGGGAAGAAAGAGGCTACACCTTC.

The V and J genes are TRBV4-1 and TRBJ2-1; 13 bases are a match to TRBD2. This CDR3 comprises 17 residues. The germline CDR1 and CDR2 sequences are MGHRA and YSYEKL. J was trimmed by 10 bases and V by 4 bases; bases with no gene match: 13. Here the CDR3 reads CASSLQPGLAGIGEQFF. The CDR3 nucleotides are TGCGCCAGCAGCCTTCAACCGGGACTAGCGGGGATCGGCGAGCAGTTCTTC.

V usage is TRBV5-6 and J usage is TRBJ2-1; 9 bases fit TRBD2. The CDR3 extends over 17 amino acids. V lost 0 bases to trimming and J lost 7 bases; unmatched junction nucleotides: 11. Per germline, CDR1 SGHDT and CDR2 YYEEEE. CDR3 DNA: TGTGCCAGCAGCTTGGCGGTTTGGCGGGAGGGCCTGAATGAGCAGTTCTTC. Protein sequence: CASSLAVWREGLNEQFF.

V usage is TRBV19 and J usage is TRBJ1-2; no clear D. Trimming pared 5 bases from V and 2 bases from J, leaving 15 bases between. The V gene's germline CDR1 is LNHDA and CDR2 SQIVND (reference sequence). The CDR3 is 15 residues long. CDR3 region: CASSLPFARNYGYTF. As DNA, the CDR3 is TGTGCCAGTAGTCTCCCATTTGCACGAAACTATGGCTACACCTTC.

This clonotype came up once. The CDR3 region is CASSPDRWGNGTGELFF. The DNA for the CDR3 is TGTGCCAGCAGTCCCGACCGCTGGGGGAATGGGACCGGGGAGCTGTTTTTT. The chain uses TRBV12-3 or TRBV12-4 and TRBJ2-2; the D gene could be TRBD1 or TRBD2 (5 bases each). This CDR3 has 17 residues. V was pared by 5 bases and J by 5 bases, with 21 bases between.

V and J are TRBV6-2 or TRBV6-3 and TRBJ2-7; 14 bases are a match to TRBD2. CDR1 is MNHEY and CDR2 is SVGEGT in the germline V gene. The CDR3 contains 15 residues. Unmatched junction bases numbered 8, after V lost 8 bases and J lost 5 bases. As DNA, the CDR3 is TGTGCCAGCGGGAATCCGGGACTAGCGGGGGACGAGCAGTACTTC. Translation gives CASGNPGLAGDEQYF.